The 5 T cell receptor beta chains presented below share a single source sample, sequenced in a study of shared clonotypes between healthy human individuals. TCRdb's table, derived via immunoSEQ multiplex PCR, lists solely in-frame clones and lacks some. Counted here are about 1.5 million clones, approximately 98% occurring once; the ten biggest clones make up roughly 0.45%. The specimen sequenced was naive CD4+ T cells sorted from blood. The sample's subset: CD45RA+ positively selected. The source is a man aged 25 to 40 in good health.

This chain connects TRBV15 to TRBJ2-7; 8 bases are shared with TRBD2. V was clipped by 1 base and J by 0 bases; unmatched bases: 8. From germline, CDR1 is LNHNV and CDR2 YYDKDF (reference sequence). This CDR3 is 17 amino acids long. CDR3: CATSRGLAGQISYEQYF. DNA of the CDR3: TGTGCCACCAGCAGAGGTCTAGCGGGTCAGATCTCCTACGAGCAGTACTTC. The full variable domain, its missing parts supplied by reference TRBV15 and TRBJ2-7, is DAMVIQNPRYQVTQFGKPVTLSCSQTLNHNVMYWYQQKSSQAPKLLFHYYDKDFNNEADTPDNFQSRRPNTSFCFLDIRSPGLGDTAMYLCATSRGLAGQISYEQYFGPGTRLTVT.

V is TRBV7-3 and J is TRBJ1-1; a weak D match, TRBD1 (6 bases). The germline CDR1 and CDR2 sequences are SGHTA and FQGTGA. The CDR3 has 14 residues. Trimming removed 5 bases at V and 0 bases at J, with 10 bases between. CDR3 in DNA: TGTGCCAGCAGCGAACAGGGCCTGAACACTGAAGCTTTCTTT. Translating gives CASSEQGLNTEAFF.

The V call is TRBV2, the J call TRBJ2-2; no definite D call. CDR3 length equals 13 residues. Germline loops: CDR1 SNHLY, CDR2 FYNNEI. Deletions cut 6 bases from V and 5 bases from J, with 10 bases between. The CDR3 nucleotides read TGTGCCAGCAGACCGACGGAGACCGGGGAGCTGTTTTTT. It codes for CASRPTETGELFF.

The V gene is TRBV11-3, the J gene TRBJ2-3; D gene unclear. Between the trimmed V and J ends, which lost 4 bases and 0 bases, there was a span of 8 bases. This CDR3 is 14 amino acids long. Germline CDR1 reads SGHNT; CDR2 reads YENEEA. The CDR3 sequence is CASSSQNSTDTQYF. The CDR3 DNA follows: TGTGCCAGCAGCTCCCAGAATAGCACAGATACGCAGTATTTT.

This clone was recorded once. V gene TRBV28 combines with J gene TRBJ1-5; maybe TRBD1 (5 bases). CDR3 length: 14 residues. V shed 3 bases and J shed 3 bases, with 9 bases lying between them. Germline CDR1 reads MDHEN; CDR2 reads SYDVKM. DNA for the CDR3: TGTGCCAGCAGTTTTGAGGGGAACAATCAGCCCCAGCATTTT. It translates to CASSFEGNNQPQHF.